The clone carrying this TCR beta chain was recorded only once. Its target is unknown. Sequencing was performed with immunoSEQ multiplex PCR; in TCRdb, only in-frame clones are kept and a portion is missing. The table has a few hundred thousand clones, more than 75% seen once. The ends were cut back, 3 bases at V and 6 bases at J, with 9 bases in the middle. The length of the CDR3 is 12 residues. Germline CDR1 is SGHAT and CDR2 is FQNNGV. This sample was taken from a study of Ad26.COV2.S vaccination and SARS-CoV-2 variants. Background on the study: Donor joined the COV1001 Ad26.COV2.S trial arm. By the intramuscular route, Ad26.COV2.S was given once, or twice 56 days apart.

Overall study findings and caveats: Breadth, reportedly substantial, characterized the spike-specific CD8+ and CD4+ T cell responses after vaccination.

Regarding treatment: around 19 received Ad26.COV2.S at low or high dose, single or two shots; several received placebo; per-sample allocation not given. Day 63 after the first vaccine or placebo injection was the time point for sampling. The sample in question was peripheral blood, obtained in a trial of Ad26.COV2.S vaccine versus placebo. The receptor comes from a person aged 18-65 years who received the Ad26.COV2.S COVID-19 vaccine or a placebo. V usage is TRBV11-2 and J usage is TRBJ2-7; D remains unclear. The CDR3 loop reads CASSLWSLEQYF. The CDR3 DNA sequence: TGTGCCAGCAGCTTGTGGTCCCTCGAGCAGTACTTC.